These T cell receptor beta chains were read from a single sample in a study of T cell responses to AZD1222 COVID-19 vaccine. Some clones are missing from TCRdb's copy, which holds only in-frame ones; the method was immunoSEQ multiplex PCR. The data contain approximately 100,000 clones, 85% to 90% of them singletons. Sequencing used peripheral blood, obtained on day 0 of AZD1222 vaccination. All receptors derive from an adult in good health. Each CDR3 is given with its conserved first and last residue. D genes are given only for firm matches. Clone size appears in some rows only: once, few, many, or a class for an expanded clone.

TRBV5-5,TRBJ2-6,.,TRBD2,CASSFGGAGANVLTF,TGTGCCAGCAGCTTCGGGGGGGCTGGGGCCAACGTCCTGACTTTC
TRBV5-5,TRBJ1-5,once,TRBD1,CASSLRTGGQPQHF,TGTGCCAGCAGCTTGCGGACAGGGGGTCAGCCCCAGCATTTT
TRBV4-2,TRBJ1-4,.,.,CASSPMVGFNEKLFF,TGTGCCAGCAGCCCCATGGTGGGGTTTAATGAAAAACTGTTTTTT
TRBV18,TRBJ1-4,.,TRBD1,CASSPTGQATNEKLFF,TGTGCCAGCTCCCCCACCGGACAGGCAACTAATGAAAAACTGTTTTTT
TRBV6-2/TRBV6-3,TRBJ2-7,.,TRBD1,CASSYSLIQGAFTYEQYF,TGTGCCAGCAGTTACTCCCTCATACAGGGGGCCTTTACCTACGAGCAGTACTTC
TRBV4-2,TRBJ2-7,.,TRBD2,CASSQTSQAGVRHEQYF,TGTGCCAGCAGCCAAACATCACAAGCGGGAGTCCGCCACGAGCAGTACTTC
TRBV7-2,TRBJ1-3,.,.,CASAVAHTGNTIYF,TGTGCCAGCGCTGTGGCCCATACTGGAAACACCATATATTTT
TRBV7-9,TRBJ1-1,.,.,CASSFSHTEAFF,TGTGCCAGCAGCTTCTCGCACACTGAAGCTTTCTTT
TRBV19,TRBJ1-4,once,TRBD1,CASRTQGATNEKLFF,TGTGCCAGTAGAACCCAGGGGGCAACTAATGAAAAACTGTTTTTT
TRBV6-2/TRBV6-3,TRBJ2-1,.,TRBD2,CASSRTSDTYNEQFF,TGTGCCAGCAGCCGGACTAGCGATACCTACAATGAGCAGTTCTTC
TRBV14,TRBJ1-4,.,.,CASSQVVEGRGGNEKLFF,TGTGCCAGCAGCCAAGTTGTGGAGGGAAGGGGCGGTAATGAAAAACTGTTTTTT
TRBV10-3,TRBJ2-7,.,.,CAISARGYEQYF,TGTGCCATCAGTGCCAGGGGTTACGAGCAGTACTTC
TRBV5-3,TRBJ1-2,.,.,CAPPDRYYGYTF,TGTGCCCCCCCGGACAGATACTATGGCTACACCTTC
TRBV6-5,TRBJ1-2,.,.,CASSLTGGNGYTF,TGTGCCAGCAGTCTGACGGGGGGCAATGGCTACACCTTC
TRBV25-1,TRBJ1-6,.,.,CASSVARTPLHF,TGTGCCAGCAGTGTGGCGAGGACACCCCTCCACTTT
TRBV9,TRBJ1-3,once,.,CASSVDRRGSGNTIYF,TGTGCCAGCAGCGTAGACCGCAGGGGTTCTGGAAACACCATATATTTT
TRBV7-9,TRBJ2-7,once,.,CASSYRFYEQYF,TGTGCCAGCAGCTACAGGTTCTACGAGCAGTACTTC
TRBV18,TRBJ1-3,.,.,CASSSRVGFSGNTIYF,TGTGCCAGCTCATCCCGGGTAGGCTTCTCTGGAAACACCATATATTTT
TRBV27,TRBJ1-5,once,.,CASSLQGDGQPQHF,TGTGCCAGCAGCCTTCAAGGGGACGGTCAGCCCCAGCATTTT
TRBV28,TRBJ1-2,.,.,CATGTSNYGYTF,TGTGCCACAGGAACGAGCAACTATGGCTACACCTTC
TRBV7-8,TRBJ2-3,.,TRBD2,CASSPIITRGSGATDTQYF,TGTGCCAGCAGCCCGATAATTACCCGGGGGAGCGGGGCCACAGATACGCAGTATTTT
TRBV5-1,TRBJ1-5,.,TRBD1,CASSEKGQGFEPQHF,TGCGCCAGCAGCGAAAAAGGACAGGGGTTTGAGCCCCAGCATTTT
TRBV27,TRBJ2-3,.,.,CASSFRTPYTDTQYF,TGTGCCAGCAGTTTTCGGACCCCGTACACAGATACGCAGTATTTT
TRBV18,TRBJ1-6,.,TRBD1,CASSPGTAYSPLHF,TGTGCCAGCTCACCCGGGACAGCCTATTCACCCCTCCACTTT
TRBV3-1/TRBV3-2,TRBJ1-4,.,TRBD1,CASSPPGQGGEKLFF,TGTGCCAGCAGCCCGCCGGGACAGGGGGGTGAAAAACTGTTTTTT
TRBV10-3,TRBJ2-7,.,TRBD2,CAISPGTSGTYEQYF,TGTGCCATCAGTCCCGGGACTAGCGGAACCTACGAGCAGTACTTC
TRBV27,TRBJ2-2,.,.,CASSTSRAPTGELFF,TGTGCCAGCAGTACATCCCGGGCTCCCACCGGGGAGCTGTTTTTT
TRBV3-1/TRBV3-2,TRBJ2-6,.,.,CASSQVAGGANVLTF,TGTGCCAGCAGCCAAGTGGCGGGGGGGGCCAACGTCCTGACTTTC
TRBV7-9,TRBJ1-5,.,.,CASSLCRAYSNQPQHF,TGTGCCAGCAGCTTATGCAGGGCCTATAGCAATCAGCCCCAGCATTTT